This TCR beta chain appears in the sequencing data of a study of immune evolution from preneoplasia to lung adenocarcinoma. CDR3 length: 16 amino acids. With 4 bases clipped from V and 2 bases from J, the junction kept 7 bases outside the gene matches. Germline V gene lookup returns CDR1 SGHRS and CDR2 YFSETQ. Libraries were prepared by immunoSEQ multiplex PCR; TCRdb keeps only in-frame clonotypes and omits some of them. Of about 7,600 clones in the sample, 65% to 90% are singletons; the top ten hold approximately 9%. The chain is built from TRBV5-1 and TRBJ2-3, with 10 positions matching TRBD2. This receptor was identified in a person aged 50 to 59 with lung adenocarcinoma. The material sequenced was FFPE invasive lung adenocarcinoma tissue. The CDR3 region has the DNA TGCGCCAGCAGCCCTACTAGCGGGGCAAACACAGATACGCAGTATTTT. Amino acids: CASSPTSGANTDTQYF.